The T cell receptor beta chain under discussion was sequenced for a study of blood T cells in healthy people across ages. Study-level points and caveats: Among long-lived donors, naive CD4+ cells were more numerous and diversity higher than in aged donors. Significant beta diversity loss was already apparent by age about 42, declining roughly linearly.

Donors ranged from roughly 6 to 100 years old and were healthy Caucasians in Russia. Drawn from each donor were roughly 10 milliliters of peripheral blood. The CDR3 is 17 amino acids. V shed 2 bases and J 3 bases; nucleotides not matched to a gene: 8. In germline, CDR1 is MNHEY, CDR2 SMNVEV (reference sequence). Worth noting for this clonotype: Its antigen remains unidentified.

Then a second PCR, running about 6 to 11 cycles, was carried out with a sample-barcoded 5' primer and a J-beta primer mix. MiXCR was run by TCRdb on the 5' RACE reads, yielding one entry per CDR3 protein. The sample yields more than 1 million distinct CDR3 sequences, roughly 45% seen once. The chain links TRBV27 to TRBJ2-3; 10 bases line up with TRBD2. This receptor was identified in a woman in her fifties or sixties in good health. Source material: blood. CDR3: CASSLNGPSGRTDTQYF. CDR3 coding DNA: TGTGCCAGCAGTTTAAACGGACCTAGCGGGAGAACAGATACGCAGTATTTT.